A single sample gave rise to the 6 T cell receptor beta chains below, sequenced in a study of T cell changes during pregnancy in multiple sclerosis. Sequencing used immunoSEQ multiplex PCR; TCRdb keeps in-frame clones, though not all of them. Here the sample spans around 52,000 clones, 92% being singletons. This specimen was CD4+ T cells from peripheral blood mononuclear cells, taken in the second trimester of pregnancy. The receptors shown here come from a female donor with multiple sclerosis, enrolled in a pregnancy study.

This chain connects TRBV5-8 to TRBJ2-2, with TRBD1 matching 8 bases. Germline-derived CDR1 and CDR2 are SGHTS and YDEGEE. V shed 4 bases, J shed 5 bases, and the junction held 10 bases outside the gene matches. This CDR3 is 16 amino acids long. The CDR3 reads CASSPNRGFMTGELFF. The CDR3 region has the DNA TGTGCCAGCAGCCCCAACAGGGGGTTTATGACCGGGGAGCTGTTTTTT. The whole variable domain, filled in from reference TRBV5-8 and TRBJ2-2, reads EAGVTQSPTHLIKTRGQQATLRCSPISGHTSVYWYQQALGLGLQFLLWYDEGEERNRGNFPPRFSGRQFPNYSSELNVNALELEDSALYLCASSPNRGFMTGELFFGEGSRLTVL.

This clone showed up just once. CDR3 in amino acids: CASSKGRYRGLNTEAFF. The CDR3 bases are TGTGCCAGCAGCAAAGGACGGTACAGGGGCCTGAACACTGAAGCTTTCTTT. This sequence joins TRBV21-1 and TRBJ1-1; the table assigns TRBD1, which was not confirmed against the DNA. TRBV21-1 is a recognized pseudogene. The CDR3 length is 17 residues.

For this clone: Other nucleotide sequences in the sample specify the same CDR3. The chain employs TRBV7-9 and TRBJ2-5; D gene unclear. Deletions cut 4 bases from V and 5 bases from J, with 5 bases between. The CDR3 is 11 residues long. Germline assignment: CDR1 SEHNR and CDR2 FQNEAQ (reference sequence). CDR3 residues: CASSSGETQYF. In DNA form, the CDR3 reads TGTGCCAGCAGCTCCGGGGAGACCCAGTACTTC. Variable domain in full (rest from reference TRBV7-9 and TRBJ2-5): DTGVSQNPRHKITKRGQNVTFRCDPISEHNRLYWYRQTLGQGPEFLTYFQNEAQLEKSRLLSDRFSAERPKGSFSTLEIQRTEQGDSAMYLCASSSGETQYFGPGTRLLVL.

The gene calls are TRBV5-1 and TRBJ2-3, with 8 bases that match TRBD2. The trim removed 3 bases at V and 1 base at J, leaving 7 bases unmatched. This CDR3 spans 16 amino acids. Germline CDR1 SGHRS, CDR2 YFSETQ. CDR3 loop: CASSSTSAGRTDTQYF. In nucleotides, the CDR3 is TGCGCCAGCAGCTCGACTAGCGCGGGCCGCACAGATACGCAGTATTTT.

The chain couples TRBV7-9 to TRBJ1-2, with D possibly matching TRBD1 (6 bases). CDR1 is SEHNR, CDR2 FQNEAQ, per germline (reference sequence). This CDR3 contains 14 residues. The ends were cut back, 3 bases at V and 4 bases at J, with 12 bases in the middle. In DNA form, the CDR3 reads TGTGCCAGCAGCTTGGGGAACAGGGTCTATGGCTACACCTTC. It encodes CASSLGNRVYGYTF. The complete variable domain, with remaining parts taken from reference TRBV7-9 and TRBJ1-2, reads DTGVSQNPRHKITKRGQNVTFRCDPISEHNRLYWYRQTLGQGPEFLTYFQNEAQLEKSRLLSDRFSAERPKGSFSTLEIQRTEQGDSAMYLCASSLGNRVYGYTFGSGTRLTVV.

The DNA for the CDR3 is TGTGCCAGCAGCTTAGTCTTCAGGGGGCGAAGCAATCAGCCCCAGCATTTT. It yields the protein CASSLVFRGRSNQPQHF. The chain combines TRBV7-2 with TRBJ1-5; 8 positions match TRBD1. The CDR3 contains 17 residues. CDR1 SGHTA and CDR2 FQGNSA come from the germline V gene. Trimming removed 1 base from V and 1 base from J; junction bases left unmatched: 6.